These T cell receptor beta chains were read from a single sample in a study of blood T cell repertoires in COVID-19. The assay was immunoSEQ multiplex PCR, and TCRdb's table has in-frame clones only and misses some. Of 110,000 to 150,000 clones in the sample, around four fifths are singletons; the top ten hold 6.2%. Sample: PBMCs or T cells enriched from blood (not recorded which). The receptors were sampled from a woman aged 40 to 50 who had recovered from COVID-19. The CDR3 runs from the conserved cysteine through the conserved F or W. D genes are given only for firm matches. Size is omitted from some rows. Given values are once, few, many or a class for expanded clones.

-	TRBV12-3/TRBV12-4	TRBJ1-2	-	TGTGCCAGCAGTCTCCAGGGTCCGGGTGGCTACACCTTC	CASSLQGPGGYTF
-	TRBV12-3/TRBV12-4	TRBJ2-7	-	TGTGCCAGCAGTTTAAACGGCTACGAGCAGTACTTC	CASSLNGYEQYF
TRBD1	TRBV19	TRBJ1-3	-	TGTGCCAGTAGCACGGGACAGAGCTCTGGAAACACCATATATTTT	CASSTGQSSGNTIYF
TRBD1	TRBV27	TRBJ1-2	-	TGTGCCAGCAGTCCGTCTGGGACAGCCTATGGCTACACCTTC	CASSPSGTAYGYTF
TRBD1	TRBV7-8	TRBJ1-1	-	TGTGCCAGCAGCTCTCAGGGGGCCACTGAAGCTTTCTTT	CASSSQGATEAFF
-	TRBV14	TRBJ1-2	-	TGTGCCAGCAGCCAAGATCGAGGTGGTCTCCTAGGCTATGGCTACACCTTC	CASSQDRGGLLGYGYTF
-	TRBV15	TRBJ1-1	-	TGTGCCACCAGCATTAAACAGATAAACACTGAAGCTTTCTTT	CATSIKQINTEAFF
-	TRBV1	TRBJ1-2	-	TGCACCAGCAGCCAAGACAGACGGAGAGGGTTCTATGGCTACACCTTC	CTSSQDRRRGFYGYTF
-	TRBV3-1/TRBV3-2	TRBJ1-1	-	TGTGCCAGCAGCCACCGACAGAACACTGAAGCTTTCTTT	CASSHRQNTEAFF
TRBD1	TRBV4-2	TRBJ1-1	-	TGTGCCAGCAGCCAAGACGGGGACAGGGGACTACTGAACACTGAAGCTTTCTTT	CASSQDGDRGLLNTEAFF
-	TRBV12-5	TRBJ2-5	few	TGTGCTAGTGGTACTAGACTCCAAGAGACCCAGTACTTC	CASGTRLQETQYF
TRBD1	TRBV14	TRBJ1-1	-	TGTGCCAGCAGCGGGACAGGGGGGACTGAAGCTTTCTTT	CASSGTGGTEAFF